These 2 T cell receptor beta chains came from one sample sequenced in a study of blood T cell repertoires in COVID-19. The data were produced by immunoSEQ multiplex PCR, yet TCRdb's version contains in-frame clones alone and is incomplete. The data show roughly 120,000 clones, 70% to 85% seen once. Specimen: peripheral blood. The receptors were sampled from an elderly woman with active or convalescent COVID-19.

This chain uses TRBV5-1 with TRBJ2-2; D perhaps matches TRBD1 (7 bases). The CDR3 has 14 residues. Trimming shortened V by 7 bases and J by 6 bases, and 16 bases separated the two germline ends. Germline V gene sequence: CDR1 SGHRS, CDR2 YFSETQ. For the CDR3, the DNA is TGCGCCAGCTCGAACCAGGGGGGCGCCGGGGAGCTGTTTTTT. Its protein is CASSNQGGAGELFF.

This clone was seen a handful of times. The chain uses TRBV18 and TRBJ2-3; tentatively, D is TRBD2 (5 bases). CDR1 and CDR2 (germline): KGHSH, LQKENI. The CDR3 runs to 12 residues. V lost 3 bases and J 4 bases, leaving 5 bases between the germline ends. CDR3 sequence: CASSPGADTQYF. The CDR3 DNA reads as TGTGCCAGCTCACCCGGGGCAGATACGCAGTATTTT.